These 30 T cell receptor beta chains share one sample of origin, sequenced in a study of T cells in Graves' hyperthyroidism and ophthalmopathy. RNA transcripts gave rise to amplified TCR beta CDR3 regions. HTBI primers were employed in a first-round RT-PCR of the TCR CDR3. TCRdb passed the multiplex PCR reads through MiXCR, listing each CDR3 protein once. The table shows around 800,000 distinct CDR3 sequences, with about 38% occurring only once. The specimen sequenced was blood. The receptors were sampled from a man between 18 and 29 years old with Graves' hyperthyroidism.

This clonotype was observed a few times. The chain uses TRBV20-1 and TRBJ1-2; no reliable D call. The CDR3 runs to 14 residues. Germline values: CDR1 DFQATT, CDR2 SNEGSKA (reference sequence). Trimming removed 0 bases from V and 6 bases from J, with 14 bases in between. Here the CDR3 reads CSARDPKIWNGYTF. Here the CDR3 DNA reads TGCAGTGCTAGAGATCCCAAAATATGGAATGGCTACACCTTC.

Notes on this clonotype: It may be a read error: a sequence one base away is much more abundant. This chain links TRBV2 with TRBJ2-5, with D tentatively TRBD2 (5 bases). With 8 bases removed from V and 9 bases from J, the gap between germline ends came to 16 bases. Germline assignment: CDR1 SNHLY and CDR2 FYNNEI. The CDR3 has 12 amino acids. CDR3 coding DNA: TGTGCCAGCTCGGAGGTAAAGAGGGCCCAGTACTTC. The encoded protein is CASSEVKRAQYF.

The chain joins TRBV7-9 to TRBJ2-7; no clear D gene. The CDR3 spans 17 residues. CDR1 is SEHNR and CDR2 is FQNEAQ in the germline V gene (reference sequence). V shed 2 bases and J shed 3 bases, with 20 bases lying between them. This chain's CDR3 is CASSLIGGRKKLYEQYF. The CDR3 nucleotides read TGTGCCAGCAGCTTAATTGGTGGAAGAAAGAAACTCTACGAGCAGTACTTC. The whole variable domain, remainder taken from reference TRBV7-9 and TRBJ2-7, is DTGVSQNPRHKITKRGQNVTFRCDPISEHNRLYWYRQTLGQGPEFLTYFQNEAQLEKSRLLSDRFSAERPKGSFSTLEIQRTEQGDSAMYLCASSLIGGRKKLYEQYFGPGTRLTVT.

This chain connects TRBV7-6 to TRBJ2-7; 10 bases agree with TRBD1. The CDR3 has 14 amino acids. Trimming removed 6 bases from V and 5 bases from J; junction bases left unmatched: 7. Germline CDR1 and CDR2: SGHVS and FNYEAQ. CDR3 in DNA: TGTGCCAGCAGGGGGACAGGGGACTTCCACGAGCAGTACTTC. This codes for CASRGTGDFHEQYF.

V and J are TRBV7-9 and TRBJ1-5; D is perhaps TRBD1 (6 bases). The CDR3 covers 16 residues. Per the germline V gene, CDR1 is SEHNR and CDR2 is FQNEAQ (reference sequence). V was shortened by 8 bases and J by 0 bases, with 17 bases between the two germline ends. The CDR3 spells CASSPTGADSNQPQHF. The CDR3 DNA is TGTGCCAGCTCGCCGACGGGGGCAGATAGCAATCAGCCCCAGCATTTT.

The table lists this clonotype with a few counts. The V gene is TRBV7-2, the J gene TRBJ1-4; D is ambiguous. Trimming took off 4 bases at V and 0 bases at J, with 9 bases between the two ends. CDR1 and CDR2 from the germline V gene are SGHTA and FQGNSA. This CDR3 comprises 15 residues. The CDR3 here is CASSSLSTTNEKLFF. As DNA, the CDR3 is TGTGCCAGCAGCTCTCTTAGTACAACTAATGAAAAACTGTTTTTT.

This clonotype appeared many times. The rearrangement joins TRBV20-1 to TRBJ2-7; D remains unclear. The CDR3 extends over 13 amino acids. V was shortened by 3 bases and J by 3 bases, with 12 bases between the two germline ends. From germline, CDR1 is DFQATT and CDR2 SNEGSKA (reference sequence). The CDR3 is CSARVVLGYEQYF. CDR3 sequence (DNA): TGCAGTGCTAGGGTGGTTCTTGGCTACGAGCAGTACTTC.

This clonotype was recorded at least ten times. The CDR3 spells CSVSGDTHYEQYF. The CDR3 DNA sequence: TGCAGCGTTTCGGGGGACACTCACTACGAGCAGTACTTC. This chain joins TRBV29-1 and TRBJ2-7; either TRBD1 or TRBD2 may supply D (6 bases each). The length of the CDR3 is 13 residues. Germline V gene data show CDR1 as SQVTM and CDR2 as ANQGSEA. V was clipped by 5 bases and J by 3 bases, with 14 bases between them.

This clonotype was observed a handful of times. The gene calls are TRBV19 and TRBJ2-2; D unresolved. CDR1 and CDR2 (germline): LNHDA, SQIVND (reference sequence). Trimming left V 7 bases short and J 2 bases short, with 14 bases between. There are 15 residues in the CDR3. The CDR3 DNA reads TGTGCCAGTACCCTATCGGACGGTAACACCGGGGAGCTGTTTTTT. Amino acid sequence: CASTLSDGNTGELFF.

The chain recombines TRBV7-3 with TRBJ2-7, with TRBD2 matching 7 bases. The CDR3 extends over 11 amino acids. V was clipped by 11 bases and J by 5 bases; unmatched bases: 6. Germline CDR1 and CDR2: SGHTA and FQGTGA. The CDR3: CAWTREHEQYF. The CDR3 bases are TGTGCCTGGACTAGAGAACACGAGCAGTACTTC.

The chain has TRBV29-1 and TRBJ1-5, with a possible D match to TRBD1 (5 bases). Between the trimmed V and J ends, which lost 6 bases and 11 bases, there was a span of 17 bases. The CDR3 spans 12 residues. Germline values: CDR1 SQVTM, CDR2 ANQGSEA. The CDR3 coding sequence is TGCAGCGTAGGGGCCCTCTCCGAGGCCCAGCATTTT. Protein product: CSVGALSEAQHF.

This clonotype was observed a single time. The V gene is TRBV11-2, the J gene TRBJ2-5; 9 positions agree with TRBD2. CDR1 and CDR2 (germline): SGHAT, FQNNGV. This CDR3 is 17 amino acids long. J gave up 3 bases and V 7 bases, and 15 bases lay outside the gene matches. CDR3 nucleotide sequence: TGTGCCAGCAACCCCGGGGTCGGGCTAGCGGGGAAAGAGACCCAGTACTTC. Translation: CASNPGVGLAGKETQYF.

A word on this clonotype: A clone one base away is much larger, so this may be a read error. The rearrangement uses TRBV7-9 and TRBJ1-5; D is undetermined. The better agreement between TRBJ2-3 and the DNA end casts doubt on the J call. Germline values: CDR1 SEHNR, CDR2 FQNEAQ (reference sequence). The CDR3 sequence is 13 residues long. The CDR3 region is CASSSDGPQPQYF. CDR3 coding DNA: TGTGCCAGCAGCTCCGACGGTCCTCAGCCCCAGTATTTT.

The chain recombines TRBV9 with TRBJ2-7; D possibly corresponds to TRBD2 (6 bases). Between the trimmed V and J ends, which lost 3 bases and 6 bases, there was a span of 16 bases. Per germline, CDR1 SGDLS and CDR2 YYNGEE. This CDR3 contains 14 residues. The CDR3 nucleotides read TGTGCCAGCAGCGCCCGGGACTTAACCTCCGAGCAGTACTTC. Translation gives CASSARDLTSEQYF. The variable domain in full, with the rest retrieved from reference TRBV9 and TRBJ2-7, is DSGVTQTPKHLITATGQRVTLRCSPRSGDLSVYWYQQSLDQGLQFLIQYYNGEERAKGNILERFSAQQFPDLHSELNLSSLELGDSALYFCASSARDLTSEQYFGPGTRLTVT.

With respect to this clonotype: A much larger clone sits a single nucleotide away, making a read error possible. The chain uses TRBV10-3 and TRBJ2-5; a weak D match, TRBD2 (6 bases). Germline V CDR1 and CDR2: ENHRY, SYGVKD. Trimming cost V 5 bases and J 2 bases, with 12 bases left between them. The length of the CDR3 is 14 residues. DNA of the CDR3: TGTGCCATCAGTCGAGTCGGAGGGCAAGAGACCCAGTACTTC. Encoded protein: CAISRVGGQETQYF.

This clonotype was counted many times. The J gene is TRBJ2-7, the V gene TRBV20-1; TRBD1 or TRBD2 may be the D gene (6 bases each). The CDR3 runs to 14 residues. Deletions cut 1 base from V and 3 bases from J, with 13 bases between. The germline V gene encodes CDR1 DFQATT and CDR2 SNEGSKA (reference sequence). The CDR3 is CSARVEGGNYEQYF. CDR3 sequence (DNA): TGCAGTGCTAGAGTGGAGGGGGGAAACTACGAGCAGTACTTC.

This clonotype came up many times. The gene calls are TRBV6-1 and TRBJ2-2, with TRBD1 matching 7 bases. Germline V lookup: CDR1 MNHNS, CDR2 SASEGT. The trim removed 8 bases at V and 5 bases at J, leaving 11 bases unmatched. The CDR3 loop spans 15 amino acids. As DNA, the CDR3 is TGTGCCAGCCACACACGACAGGGAAGGACCGGGGAGCTGTTTTTT. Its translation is CASHTRQGRTGELFF.

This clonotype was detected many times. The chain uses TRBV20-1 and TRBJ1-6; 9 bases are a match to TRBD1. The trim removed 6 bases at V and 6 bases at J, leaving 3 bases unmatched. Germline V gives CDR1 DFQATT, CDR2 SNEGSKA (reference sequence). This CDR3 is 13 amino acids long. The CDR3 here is CSATDRGNSPLHF. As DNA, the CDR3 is TGCAGTGCGACGGACAGGGGTAATTCACCCCTCCACTTT.

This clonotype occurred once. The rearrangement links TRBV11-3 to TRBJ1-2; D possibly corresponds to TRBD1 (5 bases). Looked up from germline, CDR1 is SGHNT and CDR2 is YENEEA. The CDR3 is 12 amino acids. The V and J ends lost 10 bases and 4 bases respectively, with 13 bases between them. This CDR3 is CANRQIPYGYTF. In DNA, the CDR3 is TGTGCCAACAGACAGATCCCCTATGGCTACACCTTC.

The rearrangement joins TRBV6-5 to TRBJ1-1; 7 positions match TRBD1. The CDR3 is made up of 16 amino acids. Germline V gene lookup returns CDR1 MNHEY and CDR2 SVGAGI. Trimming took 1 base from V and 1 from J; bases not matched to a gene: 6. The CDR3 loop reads CASSYLRQGSNTEAFF. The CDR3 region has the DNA TGTGCCAGCAGTTACTTGAGACAGGGCTCGAACACTGAAGCTTTCTTT.

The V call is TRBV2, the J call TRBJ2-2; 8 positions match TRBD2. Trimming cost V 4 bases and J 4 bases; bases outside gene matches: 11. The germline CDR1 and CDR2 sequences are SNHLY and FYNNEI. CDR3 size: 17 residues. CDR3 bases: TGTGCCAGCAGTGCTCGGGAGGGCCCTCGAGGCACCGGGGAGCTGTTTTTT. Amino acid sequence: CASSAREGPRGTGELFF.

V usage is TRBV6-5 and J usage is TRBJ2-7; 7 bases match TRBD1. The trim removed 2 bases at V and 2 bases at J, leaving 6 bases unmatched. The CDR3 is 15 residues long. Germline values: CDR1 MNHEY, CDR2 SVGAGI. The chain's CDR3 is CASSYQETGPYEQYF. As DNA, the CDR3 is TGTGCCAGCAGTTACCAGGAGACAGGGCCCTACGAGCAGTACTTC.

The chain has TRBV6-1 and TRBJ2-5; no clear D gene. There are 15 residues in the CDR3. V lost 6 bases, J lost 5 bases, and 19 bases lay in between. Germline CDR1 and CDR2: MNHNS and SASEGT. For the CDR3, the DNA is TGTGCCAGCAGCGCCCCCCAGGAGATCCAGGAGACCCAGTACTTC. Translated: CASSAPQEIQETQYF.

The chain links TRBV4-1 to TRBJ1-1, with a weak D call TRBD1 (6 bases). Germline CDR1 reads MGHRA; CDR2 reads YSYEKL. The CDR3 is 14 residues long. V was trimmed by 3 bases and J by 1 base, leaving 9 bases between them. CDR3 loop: CASSQARGNTEAFF. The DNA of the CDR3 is TGCGCCAGCAGCCAGGCCAGGGGGAACACTGAAGCTTTCTTT.

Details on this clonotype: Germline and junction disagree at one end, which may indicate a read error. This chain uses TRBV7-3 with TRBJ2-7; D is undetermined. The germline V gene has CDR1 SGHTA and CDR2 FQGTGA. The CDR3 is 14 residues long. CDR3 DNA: TGCGCCAGCAGCCAGGCTTCCCAACCTTCCGAGCAGTACTTC. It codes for CASSQASQPSEQYF.

CDR3 nucleotides: TGTGCCAGCAGGCTAGGAGGAAACACCATATATTTT. Residues: CASRLGGNTIYF. The V gene is TRBV7-9, the J gene TRBJ1-3; D gene ambiguous. V was trimmed by 6 bases and J by 4 bases, leaving 7 bases between them. CDR1 and CDR2 (germline): SEHNR, FQNEAQ (reference sequence). The CDR3 extends over 12 amino acids.

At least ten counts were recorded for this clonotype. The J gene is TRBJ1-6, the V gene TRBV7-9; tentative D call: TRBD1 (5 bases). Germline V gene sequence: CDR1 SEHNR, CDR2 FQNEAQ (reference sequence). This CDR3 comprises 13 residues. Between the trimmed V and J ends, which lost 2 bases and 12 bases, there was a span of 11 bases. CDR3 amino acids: CASSLSGGGPLHF. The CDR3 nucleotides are TGTGCCAGCAGCTTATCCGGCGGGGGACCCCTCCACTTT.

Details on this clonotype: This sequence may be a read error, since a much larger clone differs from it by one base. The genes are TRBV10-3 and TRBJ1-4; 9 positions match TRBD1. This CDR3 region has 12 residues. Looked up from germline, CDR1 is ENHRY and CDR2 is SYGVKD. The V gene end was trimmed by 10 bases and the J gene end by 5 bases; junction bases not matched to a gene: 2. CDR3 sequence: CATGTGNEKLFF. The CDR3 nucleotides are TGTGCCACCGGGACAGGGAATGAAAAACTGTTTTTT.

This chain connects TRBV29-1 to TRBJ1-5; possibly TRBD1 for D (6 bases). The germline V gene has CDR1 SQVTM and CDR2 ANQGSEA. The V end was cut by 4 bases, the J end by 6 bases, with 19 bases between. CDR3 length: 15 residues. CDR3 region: CSVAIKSGAGQPQHF. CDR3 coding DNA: TGCAGCGTTGCCATAAAATCAGGGGCGGGTCAGCCCCAGCATTTT.

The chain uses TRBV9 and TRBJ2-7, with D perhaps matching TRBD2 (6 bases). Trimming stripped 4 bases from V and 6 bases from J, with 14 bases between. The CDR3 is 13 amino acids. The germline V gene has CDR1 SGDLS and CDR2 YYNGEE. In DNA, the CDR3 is TGTGCCAGCAGCCCCGAGGGTAGCGGCGAGCAGTACTTC. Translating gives CASSPEGSGEQYF. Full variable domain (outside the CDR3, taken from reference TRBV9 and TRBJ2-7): DSGVTQTPKHLITATGQRVTLRCSPRSGDLSVYWYQQSLDQGLQFLIQYYNGEERAKGNILERFSAQQFPDLHSELNLSSLELGDSALYFCASSPEGSGEQYFGPGTRLTVT.